This TCR beta chain is from a study of T-cell reconstitution after alpha-beta-depleted transplantation in children. From germline, CDR1 is SGHDT and CDR2 YYEEEE. The CDR3 sequence is 14 residues long. V lost 4 bases, J lost 3 bases, and 7 bases stayed unmatched. Study-wide points: Reportedly, only several hundred clones from non-depleted graft cells drove alpha-beta T-cell counts at about two months. It was surviving recipient T cells and thymic progenitors that gave some patients high TCRbeta diversity at day 60. Once a year had passed after transplant, T-cell counts and diversity came mostly from newly produced T cells.

As for this clonotype: Its antigen is unknown.

Library preparation (for TCRbeta) was performed with unique molecular identifiers. TCRdb used MiXCR to reprocess the PCR reads, holding one entry per CDR3 protein. This table holds about 460,000 distinct CDR3 sequences, around 10% found once. This chain uses TRBV5-6 with TRBJ2-7; TRBD1 agrees at 7 bases. This sequence was found in a female patient aged 2 to 10 who had a stem cell transplant for aplastic anemia, so the T cells may come from the graft donor. Sequences were derived from PBMCs, mostly from graft donor cells, sampled 180 days after TCRalphabeta/CD19-depleted stem cell transplant. This CDR3 is CASSPYDRDYEQYF. The CDR3 bases are TGTGCCAGCAGCCCGTACGACAGGGACTACGAGCAGTACTTC. Combining the CDR3 with reference TRBV5-6 and TRBJ2-7 gives the whole variable domain DAGVTQSPTHLIKTRGQQVTLRCSPKSGHDTVSWYQQALGQGPQFIFQYYEEEERQRGNFPDRFSGHQFPNYSSELNVNALLLGDSALYLCASSPYDRDYEQYFGPGTRLTVT.